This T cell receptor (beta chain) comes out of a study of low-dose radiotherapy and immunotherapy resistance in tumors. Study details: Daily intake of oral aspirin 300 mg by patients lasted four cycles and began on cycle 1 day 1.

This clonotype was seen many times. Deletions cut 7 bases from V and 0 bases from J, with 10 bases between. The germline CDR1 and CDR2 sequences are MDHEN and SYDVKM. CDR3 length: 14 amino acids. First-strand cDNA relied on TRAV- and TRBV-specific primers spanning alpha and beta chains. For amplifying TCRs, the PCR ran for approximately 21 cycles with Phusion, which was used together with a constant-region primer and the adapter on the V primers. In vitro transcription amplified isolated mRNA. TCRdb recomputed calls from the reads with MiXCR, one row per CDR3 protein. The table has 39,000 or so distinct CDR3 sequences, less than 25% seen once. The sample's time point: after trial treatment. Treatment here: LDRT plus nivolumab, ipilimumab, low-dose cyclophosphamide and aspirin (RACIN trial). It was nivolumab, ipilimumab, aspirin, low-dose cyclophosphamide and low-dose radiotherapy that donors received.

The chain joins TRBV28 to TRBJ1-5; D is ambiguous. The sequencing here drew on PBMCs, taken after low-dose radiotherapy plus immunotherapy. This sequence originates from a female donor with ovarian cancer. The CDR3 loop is CASTTHYSNQPQHF. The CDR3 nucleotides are TGTGCCAGCACCACACATTATAGCAATCAGCCCCAGCATTTT. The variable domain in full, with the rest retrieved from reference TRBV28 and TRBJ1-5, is DVKVTQSSRYLVKRTGEKVFLECVQDMDHENMFWYRQDPGLGLRLIYFSYDVKMKEKGDIPEGYSVSREKKERFSLILESASTNQTSMYLCASTTHYSNQPQHFGDGTRLSIL.